This entry concerns a single TCR beta chain. This specimen comes from a study of blood T cell repertoires in COVID-19. As for the study in general: Collection of acute and convalescent COVID-19 samples took place in the United States, Italy and Spain. PBMCs, B-cell-depleted T cells, or T cells were the source of the cDNA or gDNA that made up the material.

This CDR3 region has 15 residues. V was clipped by 6 bases and J by 0 bases; unmatched bases: 8. Germline CDR1 reads SGHAT; CDR2 reads FQNNGV. Per the authors' pipeline: By means of reference gene primer amplification, nucleated cell counts were estimated. Using immunoSEQ multiplex PCR, the repertoire was profiled, and TCRdb retains in-frame clones only, with some absent. The DNA was the basis for D and trimming; V, J and clone size are from that table. The table shows some 250,000 clones, with around 87% occurring only once. This chain joins TRBV11-2 and TRBJ2-7, with 7 bases aligning to TRBD1. Sequenced: peripheral blood. The TCR comes from a woman between 25 and 40 years old who had recovered from COVID-19. The DNA of the CDR3 is TGTGCCAGCAGGGGTACCGGGACAGCCTCCTACGAGCAGTACTTC. This gives the protein CASRGTGTASYEQYF.